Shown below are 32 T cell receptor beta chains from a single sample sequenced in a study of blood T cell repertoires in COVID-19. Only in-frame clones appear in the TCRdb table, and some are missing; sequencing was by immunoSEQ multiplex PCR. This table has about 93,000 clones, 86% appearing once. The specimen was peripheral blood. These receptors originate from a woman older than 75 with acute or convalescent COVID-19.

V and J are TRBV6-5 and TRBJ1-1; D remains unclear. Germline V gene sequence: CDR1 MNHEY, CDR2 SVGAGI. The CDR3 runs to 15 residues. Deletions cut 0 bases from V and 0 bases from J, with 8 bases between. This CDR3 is CASSYSVRMNTEAFF. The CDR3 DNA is TGTGCCAGCAGTTACTCGGTGAGAATGAACACTGAAGCTTTCTTT.

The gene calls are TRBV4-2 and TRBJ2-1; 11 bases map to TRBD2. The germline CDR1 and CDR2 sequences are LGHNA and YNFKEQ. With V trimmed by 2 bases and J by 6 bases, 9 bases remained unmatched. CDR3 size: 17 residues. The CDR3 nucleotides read TGTGCCAGCAGCCAACACCAAACTAGCGGGGGCTTCAATGAGCAGTTCTTC. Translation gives CASSQHQTSGGFNEQFF.

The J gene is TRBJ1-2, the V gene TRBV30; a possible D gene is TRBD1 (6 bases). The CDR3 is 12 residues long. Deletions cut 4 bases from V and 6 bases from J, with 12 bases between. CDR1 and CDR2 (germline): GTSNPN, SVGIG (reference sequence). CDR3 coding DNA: TGTGCCTGGAACTTGGACAGAGATGGCTACACCTTC. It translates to CAWNLDRDGYTF.

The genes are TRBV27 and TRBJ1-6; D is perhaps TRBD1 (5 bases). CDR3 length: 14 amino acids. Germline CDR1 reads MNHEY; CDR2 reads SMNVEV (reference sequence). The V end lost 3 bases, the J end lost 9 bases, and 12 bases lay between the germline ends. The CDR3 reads CASSFGQPGSPLHF. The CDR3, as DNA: TGTGCCAGCAGTTTTGGACAACCTGGTTCACCCCTCCACTTT.

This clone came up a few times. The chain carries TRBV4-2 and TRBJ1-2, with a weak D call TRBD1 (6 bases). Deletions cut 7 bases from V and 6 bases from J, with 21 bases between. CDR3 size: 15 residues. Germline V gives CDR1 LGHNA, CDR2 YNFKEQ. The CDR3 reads CASKGGQSLGDGYTF. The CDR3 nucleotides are TGTGCCAGCAAGGGTGGACAGTCCCTCGGGGATGGCTACACCTTC.

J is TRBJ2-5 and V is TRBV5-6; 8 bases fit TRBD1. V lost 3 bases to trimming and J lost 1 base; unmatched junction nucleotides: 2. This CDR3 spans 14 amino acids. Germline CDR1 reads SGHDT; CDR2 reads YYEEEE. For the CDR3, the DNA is TGTGCCAGCAGCTATACAGGGGGCCAAGAGACCCAGTACTTC. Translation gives CASSYTGGQETQYF.

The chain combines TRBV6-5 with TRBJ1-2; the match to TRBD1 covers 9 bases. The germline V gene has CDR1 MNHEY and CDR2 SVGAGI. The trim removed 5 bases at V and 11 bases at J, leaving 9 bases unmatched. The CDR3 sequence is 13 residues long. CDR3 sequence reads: CASSKQGAWVYTF. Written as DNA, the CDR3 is TGTGCCAGCAGTAAACAGGGGGCCTGGGTTTACACCTTC.

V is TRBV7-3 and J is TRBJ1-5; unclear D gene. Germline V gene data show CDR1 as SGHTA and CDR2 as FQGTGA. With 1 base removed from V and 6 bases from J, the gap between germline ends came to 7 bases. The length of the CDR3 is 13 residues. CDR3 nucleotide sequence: TGTGCCAGCAGCTTAATCCCCGGTCAGCCCCAGCATTTT. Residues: CASSLIPGQPQHF. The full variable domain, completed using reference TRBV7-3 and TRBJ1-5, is GAGVSQTPSNKVTEKGKYVELRCDPISGHTALYWYRQSLGQGPEFLIYFQGTGAADDSGLPNDRFFAVRPEGSVSTLKIQRTERGDSAVYLCASSLIPGQPQHFGDGTRLSIL.

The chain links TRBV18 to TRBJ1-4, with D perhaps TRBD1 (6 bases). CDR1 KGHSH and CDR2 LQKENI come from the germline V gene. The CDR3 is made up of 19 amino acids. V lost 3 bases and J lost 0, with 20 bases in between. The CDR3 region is CASSPNLTPGQSTNEKLFF. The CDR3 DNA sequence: TGTGCCAGCTCACCGAATCTGACCCCAGGACAGTCAACTAATGAAAAACTGTTTTTT.

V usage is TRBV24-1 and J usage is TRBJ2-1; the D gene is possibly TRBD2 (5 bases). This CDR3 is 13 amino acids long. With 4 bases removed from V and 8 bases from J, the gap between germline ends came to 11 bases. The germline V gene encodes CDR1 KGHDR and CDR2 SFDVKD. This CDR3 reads CATSDPSRDEQFF. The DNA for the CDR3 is TGTGCCACCAGTGACCCTAGCCGGGATGAGCAGTTCTTC.

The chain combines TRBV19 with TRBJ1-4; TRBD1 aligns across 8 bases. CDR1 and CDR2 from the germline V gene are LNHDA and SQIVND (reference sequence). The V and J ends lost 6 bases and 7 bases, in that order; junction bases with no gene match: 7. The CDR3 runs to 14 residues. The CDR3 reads CASSAGGLGEKLFF. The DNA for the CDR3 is TGTGCCAGTAGCGCAGGGGGCCTGGGTGAAAAACTGTTTTTT.

This chain's CDR3 is CASSERLAGGPQYF. In DNA, the CDR3 is TGTGCCAGCAGTGAACGGCTAGCGGGGGGGCCTCAGTACTTC. The chain combines TRBV2 with TRBJ2-5; 12 positions agree with TRBD2. Germline values: CDR1 SNHLY, CDR2 FYNNEI. The length of the CDR3 is 14 residues. Germline trimming cut 2 bases from V and 11 bases from J; bases unmatched to any gene: 6.

The CDR3, as DNA: TGTGCCAGCAGCCCCACTAGCGGGGGGGCAATCGAGCAGTACTTC. The encoded protein is CASSPTSGGAIEQYF. The gene calls are TRBV14 and TRBJ2-7; 13 bases match TRBD2. In germline, CDR1 is SGHDN, CDR2 FVKESK. V dropped 4 bases and J dropped 6; count of bases not matched to a gene: 6. CDR3 length: 15 residues. The full variable domain, with the rest looked up from reference TRBV14 and TRBJ2-7, is EAGVTQFPSHSVIEKGQTVTLRCDPISGHDNLYWYRRVMGKEIKFLLHFVKESKQDESGMPNNRFLAERTGGTYSTLKVQPAELEDSGVYFCASSPTSGGAIEQYFGPGTRLTVT.

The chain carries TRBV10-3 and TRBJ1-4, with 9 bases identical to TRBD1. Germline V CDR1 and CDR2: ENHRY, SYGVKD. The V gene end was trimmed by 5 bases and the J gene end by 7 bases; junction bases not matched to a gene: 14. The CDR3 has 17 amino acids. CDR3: CAISNRGREDVGEKLFF. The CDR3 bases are TGTGCCATCAGTAACAGGGGGCGCGAGGACGTTGGTGAAAAACTGTTTTTT.

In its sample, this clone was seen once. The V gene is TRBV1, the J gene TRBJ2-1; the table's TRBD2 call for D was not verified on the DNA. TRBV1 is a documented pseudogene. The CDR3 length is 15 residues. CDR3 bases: TGCACCAGCAGCCCTAGCGGGGGGGCAGACAATGAGCAGTTCTTC. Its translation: CTSSPSGGADNEQFF.

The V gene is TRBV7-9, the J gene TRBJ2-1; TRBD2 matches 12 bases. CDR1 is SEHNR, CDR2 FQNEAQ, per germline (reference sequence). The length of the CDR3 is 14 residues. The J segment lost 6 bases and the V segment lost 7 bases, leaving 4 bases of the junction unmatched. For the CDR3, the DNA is TGTGCCAGCACACGACTAGCGGGGGCCAATGAGCAGTTCTTC. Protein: CASTRLAGANEQFF. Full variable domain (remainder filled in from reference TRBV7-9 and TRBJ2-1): DTGVSQNPRHKITKRGQNVTFRCDPISEHNRLYWYRQTLGQGPEFLTYFQNEAQLEKSRLLSDRFSAERPKGSFSTLEIQRTEQGDSAMYLCASTRLAGANEQFFGPGTRLTVL.

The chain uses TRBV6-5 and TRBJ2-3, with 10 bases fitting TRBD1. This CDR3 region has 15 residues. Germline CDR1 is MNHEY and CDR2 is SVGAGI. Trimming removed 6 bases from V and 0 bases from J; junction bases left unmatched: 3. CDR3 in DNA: TGTGCCAGCAGCGACAGGGGGCGCAGCACAGATACGCAGTATTTT. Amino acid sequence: CASSDRGRSTDTQYF.

CDR3 bases: TGTGCCAGCAGTTTTGCGGGGTTAGGCGATGAAAAACTGTTTTTT. Amino acids: CASSFAGLGDEKLFF. This rearrangement joins TRBV28 to TRBJ1-4; unclear D gene. Trimming stripped 3 bases from V and 6 bases from J, with 14 bases between. This CDR3 is 15 amino acids long. CDR1 is MDHEN, CDR2 SYDVKM, per germline.

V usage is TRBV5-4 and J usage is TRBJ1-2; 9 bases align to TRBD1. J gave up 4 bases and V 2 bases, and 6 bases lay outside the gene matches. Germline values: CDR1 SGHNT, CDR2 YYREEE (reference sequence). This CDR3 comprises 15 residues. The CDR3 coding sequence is TGTGCCAGCAGCTTCCCGACAGGGGGAGTCTATGGCTACACCTTC. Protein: CASSFPTGGVYGYTF.

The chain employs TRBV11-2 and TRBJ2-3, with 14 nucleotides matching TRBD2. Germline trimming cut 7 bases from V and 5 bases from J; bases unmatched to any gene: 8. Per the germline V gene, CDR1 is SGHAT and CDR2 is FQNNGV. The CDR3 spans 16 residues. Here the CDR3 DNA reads TGTGCCAGCACCCTTATGGGGACTAGCGGGGGAGATACGCAGTATTTT. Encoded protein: CASTLMGTSGGDTQYF.

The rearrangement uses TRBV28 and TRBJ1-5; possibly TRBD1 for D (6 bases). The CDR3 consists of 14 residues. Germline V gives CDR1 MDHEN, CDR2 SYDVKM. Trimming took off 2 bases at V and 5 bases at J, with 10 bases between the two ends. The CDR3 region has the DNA TGTGCCAGCAGTTTAGGGGGGGCCCATCAGCCCCAGCATTTT. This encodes CASSLGGAHQPQHF.

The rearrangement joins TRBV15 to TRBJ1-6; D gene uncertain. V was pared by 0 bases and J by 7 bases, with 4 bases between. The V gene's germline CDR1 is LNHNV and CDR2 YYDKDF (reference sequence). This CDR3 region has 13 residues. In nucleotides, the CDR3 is TGTGCCACCAGCAGAGAATTAAATTCACCCCTCCACTTT. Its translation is CATSRELNSPLHF. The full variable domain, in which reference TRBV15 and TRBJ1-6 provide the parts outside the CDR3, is DAMVIQNPRYQVTQFGKPVTLSCSQTLNHNVMYWYQQKSSQAPKLLFHYYDKDFNNEADTPDNFQSRRPNTSFCFLDIRSPGLGDTAMYLCATSRELNSPLHFGNGTRLTVT.

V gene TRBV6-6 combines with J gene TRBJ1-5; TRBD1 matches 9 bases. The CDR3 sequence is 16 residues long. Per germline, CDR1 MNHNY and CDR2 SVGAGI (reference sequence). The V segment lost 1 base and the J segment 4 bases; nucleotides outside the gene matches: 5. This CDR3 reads CASSYLGTGTNQPQHF. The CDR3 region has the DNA TGTGCCAGCAGTTACTTAGGGACAGGGACGAATCAGCCCCAGCATTTT.

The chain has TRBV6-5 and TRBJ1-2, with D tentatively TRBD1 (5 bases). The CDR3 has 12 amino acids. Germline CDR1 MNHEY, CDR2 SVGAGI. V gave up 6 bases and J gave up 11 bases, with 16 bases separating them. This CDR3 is CASSPSRGRYTF. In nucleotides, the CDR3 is TGTGCCAGCAGCCCGTCTCGGGGGAGGTACACCTTC.

CDR3 bases: TGTGCCTGGAGTGTATCTCGCGTCCCTAGTAATGAAAAACTGTTTTTT. It specifies CAWSVSRVPSNEKLFF. This chain joins TRBV30 and TRBJ1-4; the D is unclear. V was pared by 0 bases and J by 4 bases, with 15 bases between. Per the germline V gene, CDR1 is GTSNPN and CDR2 is SVGIG (reference sequence). CDR3 length: 16 amino acids. Full variable domain (rest looked up from reference TRBV30 and TRBJ1-4): SQTIHQWPATLVQPVGSPLSLECTVEGTSNPNLYWYRQAAGRGLQLLFYSVGIGQISSEVPQNLSASRPQDRQFILSSKKLLLSDSGFYLCAWSVSRVPSNEKLFFGSGTQLSVL.

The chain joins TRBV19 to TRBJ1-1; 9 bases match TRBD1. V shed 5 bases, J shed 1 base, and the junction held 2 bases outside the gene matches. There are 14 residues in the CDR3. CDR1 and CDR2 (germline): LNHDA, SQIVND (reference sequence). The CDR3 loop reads CASSVQGANTEAFF. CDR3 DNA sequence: TGTGCCAGTAGTGTACAGGGGGCGAACACTGAAGCTTTCTTT.

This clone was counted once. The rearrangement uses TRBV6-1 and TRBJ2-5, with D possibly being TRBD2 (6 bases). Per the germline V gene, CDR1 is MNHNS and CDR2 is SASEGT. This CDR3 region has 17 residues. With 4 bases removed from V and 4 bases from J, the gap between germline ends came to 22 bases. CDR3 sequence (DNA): TGTGCCAGCAGTGGCCTCCAGGGAGGCGGTTCGGGAGAGACCCAGTACTTC. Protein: CASSGLQGGGSGETQYF.

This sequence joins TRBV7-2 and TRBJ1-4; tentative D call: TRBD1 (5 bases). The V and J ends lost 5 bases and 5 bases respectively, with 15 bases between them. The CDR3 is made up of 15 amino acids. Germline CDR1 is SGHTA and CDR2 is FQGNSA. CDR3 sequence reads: CASSGGDLGNEKLFF. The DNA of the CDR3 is TGTGCCAGCAGCGGTGGGGACTTAGGGAATGAAAAACTGTTTTTT.

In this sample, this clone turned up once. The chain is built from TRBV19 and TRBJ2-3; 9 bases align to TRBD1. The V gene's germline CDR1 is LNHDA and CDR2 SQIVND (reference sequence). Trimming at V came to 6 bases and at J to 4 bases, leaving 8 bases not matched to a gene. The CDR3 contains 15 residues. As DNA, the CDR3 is TGTGCCAGTAGCTCCCCGGGACAGGGTTCAGATACGCAGTATTTT. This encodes CASSSPGQGSDTQYF. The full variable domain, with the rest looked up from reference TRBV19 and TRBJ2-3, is DGGITQSPKYLFRKEGQNVTLSCEQNLNHDAMYWYRQDPGQGLRLIYYSQIVNDFQKGDIAEGYSVSREKKESFPLTVTSAQKNPTAFYLCASSSPGQGSDTQYFGPGTRLTVL.

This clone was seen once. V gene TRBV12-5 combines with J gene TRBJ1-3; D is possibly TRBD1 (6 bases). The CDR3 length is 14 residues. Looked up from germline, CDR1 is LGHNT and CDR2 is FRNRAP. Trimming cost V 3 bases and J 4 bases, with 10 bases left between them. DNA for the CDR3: TGTGCTAGTGGTTTAACAGGGAGCGGAAACACCATATATTTT. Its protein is CASGLTGSGNTIYF.

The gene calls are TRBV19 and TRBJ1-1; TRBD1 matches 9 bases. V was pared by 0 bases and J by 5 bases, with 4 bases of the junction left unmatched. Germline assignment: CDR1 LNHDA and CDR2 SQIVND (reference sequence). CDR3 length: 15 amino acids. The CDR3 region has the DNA TGTGCCAGTAGTATAGAAGGGACAGGGAATACTGAAGCTTTCTTT. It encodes CASSIEGTGNTEAFF.

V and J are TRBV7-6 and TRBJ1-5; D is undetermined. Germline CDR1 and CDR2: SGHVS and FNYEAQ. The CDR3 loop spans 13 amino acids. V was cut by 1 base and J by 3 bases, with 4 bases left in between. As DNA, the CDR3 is TGTGCCAGCAGCTTAGGGGCCAATCAGCCCCAGCATTTT. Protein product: CASSLGANQPQHF.